A selection of T cell receptor beta chains follows, all from one sample in a study of OX40 agonist ivuxolimab in advanced cancers. Clones were sequenced by immunoSEQ multiplex PCR, and TCRdb holds only the in-frame ones, with some missing. The sample records 35,000 to 50,000 clones, over 75% being singletons. Sequenced here: CD4+ or CD8+ T cells sorted from blood, sampled in a trial of the OX40 agonist ivuxolimab. The source is an adult with an advanced solid tumor such as melanoma, head and neck, liver or kidney cancer. The CDR3 runs from the conserved cysteine through the conserved F or W. The D gene is left open where the match is weak. Only some rows state a clone size, as once, few, many or a class for expanded clones.

clone size	J gene	V gene	D gene	CDR3 protein	CDR3 DNA
few	TRBJ1-1	TRBV29-1	-	CSVVRAVNTEAFF	TGCAGCGTTGTGAGGGCGGTGAACACTGAAGCTTTCTTT
-	TRBJ2-1	TRBV11-1	-	CASSLLPGASYNEQFF	TGTGCCAGCAGCTTGCTCCCCGGGGCCTCATACAATGAGCAGTTCTTC
-	TRBJ1-5	TRBV6-1	-	CASSEGPENQPQHF	TGTGCCAGCAGTGAAGGGCCAGAAAATCAGCCCCAGCATTTT
-	TRBJ2-2	TRBV2	TRBD2	CASSESGRASGELFF	TGTGCCAGCAGTGAAAGCGGGAGGGCCTCCGGGGAGCTGTTTTTT
-	TRBJ1-1	TRBV2	-	CASSRLDDEAFF	TGTGCCAGCAGCCGGTTGGACGATGAGGCTTTCTTT
-	TRBJ1-5	TRBV11-3	-	CASSLGSTGPQPQHF	TGTGCCAGCAGCTTAGGTAGTACGGGGCCTCAGCCCCAGCATTTT
once	TRBJ2-2	TRBV7-9	TRBD1	CASRAWDRETGELFF	TGTGCCAGCAGGGCCTGGGACAGGGAGACCGGGGAGCTGTTTTTT
-	TRBJ1-2	TRBV4-2	TRBD1	CASSQLQGNGGYGYTF	TGTGCCAGCAGCCAACTACAGGGGAACGGCGGCTATGGCTACACCTTC
-	TRBJ2-3	TRBV2	-	CASSGLARSTDTQYF	TGTGCCAGCAGCGGGCTAGCTCGGAGCACAGATACGCAGTATTTT
-	TRBJ2-1	TRBV7-9	-	CASSATLDSYNEQFF	TGTGCCAGCAGCGCCACCCTAGACAGCTACAATGAGCAGTTCTTC
-	TRBJ1-3	TRBV7-9	TRBD1	CASSSGDSSGNTIYF	TGTGCCAGCAGTTCAGGGGACAGCTCTGGAAACACCATATATTTT
-	TRBJ1-1	TRBV7-9	-	CASSSVDLPEAFF	TGTGCCAGCAGCTCCGTCGACTTACCTGAAGCTTTCTTT
-	TRBJ1-1	TRBV6-5	-	CASSWGMNTEAFF	TGTGCCAGCTCTTGGGGGATGAACACTGAAGCTTTCTTT
-	TRBJ2-1	TRBV9	-	CASDGGYNEQFF	TGTGCCAGCGATGGCGGTTACAATGAGCAGTTCTTC
-	TRBJ1-1	TRBV6-1	TRBD1	CASSETGGITEAFF	TGTGCCAGCAGTGAAACAGGGGGCATCACTGAAGCTTTCTTT
-	TRBJ2-7	TRBV28	-	CASSSGPEDSF	TGTGCCAGCAGTTCTGGGCCCGAGGACTCATTC
-	TRBJ2-7	TRBV6-6	TRBD1	CASTVDREVTYEQYF	TGTGCCAGCACCGTGGACAGGGAAGTTACCTACGAGCAGTACTTC
-	TRBJ2-2	TRBV11-3	TRBD1	CASSLRTGVTGELFF	TGTGCCAGCAGCTTACGGACAGGGGTGACCGGGGAGCTGTTTTTT
once	TRBJ1-4	TRBV5-8	TRBD1	CASSLDRDRGREKLFF	TGTGCCAGCAGCTTGGACCGGGACAGGGGACGGGAAAAACTGTTTTTT
-	TRBJ2-5	TRBV30	TRBD2	CAWGEGEETQYF	TGTGCCTGGGGGGAGGGTGAAGAGACCCAGTACTTC
-	TRBJ1-5	TRBV18	TRBD1	CASSPTGGGPQHF	TGTGCCAGCTCACCGACAGGGGGGGGGCCCCAGCATTTT
-	TRBJ2-1	TRBV27	TRBD2	CASSSRTSGSSYNEQFF	TGTGCCAGCAGTTCCCGGACTAGCGGGAGCTCCTACAATGAGCAGTTCTTC
-	TRBJ1-1	TRBV28	-	CASSSSTTEAFF	TGTGCCAGCAGTTCGAGTACTACTGAAGCTTTCTTT
-	TRBJ2-1	TRBV9	TRBD2	CASGGSSGYNEQFF	TGTGCCAGCGGCGGCTCTAGCGGCTACAATGAGCAGTTCTTC
-	TRBJ2-2	TRBV7-3	-	CARIDDTGELFF	TGTGCCAGAATCGATGACACCGGGGAGCTGTTTTTT
-	TRBJ2-7	TRBV11-3	-	CASSLDGTSAEQYF	TGTGCCAGCAGCTTAGATGGGACATCGGCGGAGCAGTACTTC
-	TRBJ1-5	TRBV7-8	TRBD1	CASSLGTAPSNQPQHF	TGTGCCAGCAGCTTGGGGACAGCCCCTAGCAATCAGCCCCAGCATTTT
-	TRBJ2-7	TRBV5-1	-	CASSLAGTVPYEQYF	TGCGCCAGCAGCTTGGCGGGGACGGTCCCCTACGAGCAGTACTTC
once	TRBJ2-1	TRBV16	-	CASSHPRAQYSSYNEQFF	TGTGCCAGCAGCCACCCAAGGGCCCAATATAGCTCCTACAATGAGCAGTTCTTC
-	TRBJ2-1	TRBV7-9	TRBD2	CASSGTSGGLFYNEQFF	TGTGCCAGCAGCGGTACTAGCGGGGGGCTTTTTTACAATGAGCAGTTCTTC
-	TRBJ2-2	TRBV4-3	-	CASSQDIAGELFF	TGCGCCAGCAGCCAAGATATTGCCGGGGAGCTGTTTTTT
-	TRBJ1-4	TRBV6-6	-	CASKGTEEKLFF	TGTGCCAGCAAGGGGACGGAGGAAAAACTGTTTTTT
-	TRBJ2-2	TRBV28	-	CASRSNTGELFF	TGTGCCAGCAGGTCGAACACCGGGGAGCTGTTTTTT
-	TRBJ2-1	TRBV27	-	CASSIRGEQNEQFF	TGTGCCAGCTCAATCAGGGGGGAACAAAATGAGCAGTTCTTC
few	TRBJ1-2	TRBV11-1	-	CASSFYGDYGYTF	TGTGCCAGCAGCTTTTATGGTGACTATGGCTACACCTTC
-	TRBJ2-1	TRBV9	-	CASSAPGATYNEQFF	TGTGCCAGCAGCGCCCCGGGAGCCACTTACAATGAGCAGTTCTTC
-	TRBJ2-4	TRBV6-5	-	CASSFGGGQVDIQYF	TGTGCCAGCAGCTTCGGTGGGGGGCAGGTGGACATTCAGTACTTC
-	TRBJ1-1	TRBV27	-	CASSLGSLDTEAFF	TGTGCCAGCAGTTTAGGGAGTCTGGACACTGAAGCTTTCTTT
-	TRBJ2-5	TRBV5-1	TRBD1	CASSRTGGQETQYF	TGCGCCAGCAGCCGGACAGGGGGACAAGAGACCCAGTACTTC
-	TRBJ2-7	TRBV7-2	-	CASSLGGGGNEQYF	TGTGCCAGCAGCCTCGGGGGAGGTGGAAACGAGCAGTACTTC
-	TRBJ1-1	TRBV5-1	-	CASSFHPSYEGTEAFF	TGCGCCAGCAGCTTCCACCCGTCTTATGAGGGCACTGAAGCTTTCTTT
-	TRBJ2-5	TRBV4-1	TRBD1	CASSQAPGQKETQYF	TGCGCCAGCAGCCAAGCCCCGGGACAGAAAGAGACCCAGTACTTC
-	TRBJ2-1	TRBV7-9	TRBD2	CASSLGTSGKEYNEQFF	TGTGCCAGCAGCTTAGGGACTAGCGGGAAAGAATACAATGAGCAGTTCTTC
-	TRBJ2-7	TRBV4-3	TRBD2	CASSQGTSGVLSYEQYF	TGCGCCAGCAGCCAAGGGACTAGCGGGGTTCTCTCCTACGAGCAGTACTTC
few	TRBJ1-5	TRBV19	-	CASSMVAGIDNQPQHF	TGTGCCAGTAGTATGGTGGCAGGGATTGACAATCAGCCCCAGCATTTT
-	TRBJ1-2	TRBV25-1	-	CASSESFPATNYTF	TGTGCCAGCAGTGAATCATTTCCAGCCACTAATTACACCTTC